This TCR beta chain was recovered during a study of regulatory T cells in long-lasting Graves disease. Study results and limitations: There were preferences for TRBV28, TRBJ1-2 and TRBJ2-5 in persistent disease. Whereas new patients shared 800 to 1,000 public clonotypes, persistent patients shared more, at 2,500 to 3,500.

A word on this clonotype: What it binds is unknown.

Time point here: persistent/refractory GD, antithyroid drugs over 5 years with positive TRAb. RNA isolated from PBMCs was used to make the TCR library. CDR1 is DFQATT and CDR2 is SNEGSKA in the germline V gene (reference sequence). J lost 4 bases, V lost 3 bases, and 3 bases had no gene match. This CDR3 spans 13 amino acids. According to the study, TCR beta libraries were built with iRepertoire HTBI primers and CDR3-region Arm-PCR. TCRdb re-derived calls from the multiplex PCR reads in MiXCR, one entry per CDR3 protein. The sample shows more than 650,000 distinct CDR3 sequences, about 30% of them seen only once.

The chain joins TRBV20-1 to TRBJ2-5, with 9 nucleotides matching TRBD2. This specimen was peripheral blood mononuclear cells (PBMCs), taken when the disease was refractory, from a patient treated with antithyroid drugs. The receptor's source is a female donor with Graves disease. The CDR3: CSARTSGRETQYF. DNA of the CDR3: TGCAGTGCTAGGACTAGCGGCAGAGAGACCCAGTACTTC.